The T cell receptor (beta chain) under discussion was sequenced for a study of shared clonotypes between healthy human individuals. Study-level points and caveats: Represented diversity, genetic and exposure-history alike, was limited by few donors. Tissue TCR repertoires likely differ from these blood-only repertoires.

Donors comprised only Caucasian adults living in Nashville, Tennessee. Across several immunoSEQ plates, the genomic DNA of each subset was split evenly. The table came from immunoSEQ multiplex PCR; TCRdb's copy has only in-frame clones and leaves some out. The sample yields 2.5 million or so clones, around nine tenths seen once. Germline V gene sequence: CDR1 LGHNT, CDR2 FRNRAP. V gave up 4 bases and J gave up 3 bases; unmatched junction bases: 9. The CDR3 covers 16 residues. Turning to this clone: Its target is not known.

Sequenced sample: naive CD4+ T cells sorted from blood. The subset was: CD45RA+ positively selected. This clonotype was sampled from a man aged 18 to 35 in good health. The chain links TRBV12-5 to TRBJ1-5; 7 nucleotides align to TRBD1. The CDR3 loop reads CASGSGTERSNQPQHF. In nucleotides, the CDR3 is TGTGCTAGTGGTTCCGGGACAGAACGTTCCAATCAGCCCCAGCATTTT.